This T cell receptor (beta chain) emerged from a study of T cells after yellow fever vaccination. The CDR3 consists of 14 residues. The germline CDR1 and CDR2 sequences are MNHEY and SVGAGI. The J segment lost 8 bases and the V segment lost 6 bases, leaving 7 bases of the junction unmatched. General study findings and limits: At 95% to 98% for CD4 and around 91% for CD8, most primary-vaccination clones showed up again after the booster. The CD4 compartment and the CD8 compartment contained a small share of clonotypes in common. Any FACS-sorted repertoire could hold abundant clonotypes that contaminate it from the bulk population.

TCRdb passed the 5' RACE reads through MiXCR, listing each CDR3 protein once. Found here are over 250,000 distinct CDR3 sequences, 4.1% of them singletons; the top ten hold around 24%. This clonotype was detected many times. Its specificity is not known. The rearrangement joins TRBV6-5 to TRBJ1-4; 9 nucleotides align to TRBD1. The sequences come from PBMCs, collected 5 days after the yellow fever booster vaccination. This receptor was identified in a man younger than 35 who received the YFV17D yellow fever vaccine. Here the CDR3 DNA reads TGTGCCAGCAGACAGGACAGGGGCAACGAAAAACTGTTTTTT. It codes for CASRQDRGNEKLFF.